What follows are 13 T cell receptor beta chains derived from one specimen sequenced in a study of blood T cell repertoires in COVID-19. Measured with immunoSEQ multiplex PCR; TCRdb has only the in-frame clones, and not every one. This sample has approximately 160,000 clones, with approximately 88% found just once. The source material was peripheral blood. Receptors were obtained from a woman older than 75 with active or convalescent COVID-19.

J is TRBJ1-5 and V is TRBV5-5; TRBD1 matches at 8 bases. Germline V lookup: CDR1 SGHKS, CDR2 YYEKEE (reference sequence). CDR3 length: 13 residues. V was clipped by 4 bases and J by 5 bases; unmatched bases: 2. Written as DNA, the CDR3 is TGTGCCAGCAGCCCGACAGGGGATCAGCCCCAGCATTTT. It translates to CASSPTGDQPQHF.

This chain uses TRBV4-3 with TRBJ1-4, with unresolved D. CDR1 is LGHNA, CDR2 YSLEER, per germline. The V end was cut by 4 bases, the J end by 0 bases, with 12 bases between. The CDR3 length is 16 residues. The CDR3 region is CASSLQGGSTNEKLFF. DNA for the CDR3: TGCGCCAGCAGCCTCCAAGGAGGGTCAACTAATGAAAAACTGTTTTTT.

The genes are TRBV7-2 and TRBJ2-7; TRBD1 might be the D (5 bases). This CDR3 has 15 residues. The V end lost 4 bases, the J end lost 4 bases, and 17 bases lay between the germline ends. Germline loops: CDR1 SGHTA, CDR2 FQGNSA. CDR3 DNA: TGTGCCAGCAGCTCCCCAACGCGAACAGGTTACGAGCAGTACTTC. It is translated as CASSSPTRTGYEQYF. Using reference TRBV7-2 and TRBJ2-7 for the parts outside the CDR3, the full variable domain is GAGVSQSPSNKVTEKGKDVELRCDPISGHTALYWYRQSLGQGLEFLIYFQGNSAPDKSGLPSDRFSAERTGGSVSTLTIQRTQQEDSAVYLCASSSPTRTGYEQYFGPGTRLTVT.

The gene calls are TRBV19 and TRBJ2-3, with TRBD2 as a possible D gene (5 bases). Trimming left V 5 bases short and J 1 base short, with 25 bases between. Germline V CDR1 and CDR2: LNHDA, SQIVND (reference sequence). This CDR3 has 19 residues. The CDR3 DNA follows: TGTGCCAGTAGTTCCCCGTCCGGGCGGACTCCCACTGGCACAGATACGCAGTATTTT. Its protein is CASSSPSGRTPTGTDTQYF.

Written as DNA, the CDR3 is TGTGCCAGCAGTCGACAGGGAGGCACTGAAGCTTTCTTT. This translates into CASSRQGGTEAFF. V is TRBV12-3 or TRBV12-4 and J is TRBJ1-1; 7 bases are a match to TRBD1. V shed 5 bases and J 4 bases; nucleotides not matched to a gene: 4. The CDR3 length is 13 residues.

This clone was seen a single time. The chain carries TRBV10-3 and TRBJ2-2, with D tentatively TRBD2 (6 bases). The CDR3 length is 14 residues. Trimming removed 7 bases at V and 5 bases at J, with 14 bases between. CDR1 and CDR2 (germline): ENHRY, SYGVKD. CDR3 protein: CAIMGDGTTGELFF. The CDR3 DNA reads TGTGCCATCATGGGGGACGGGACTACCGGGGAGCTGTTTTTT.

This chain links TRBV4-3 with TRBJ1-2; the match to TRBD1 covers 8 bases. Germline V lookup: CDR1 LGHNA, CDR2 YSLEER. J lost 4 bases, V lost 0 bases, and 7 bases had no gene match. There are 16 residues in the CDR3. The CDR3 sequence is CASSQERAGGIYGYTF. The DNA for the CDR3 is TGCGCCAGCAGCCAAGAGAGGGCAGGGGGCATCTATGGCTACACCTTC.

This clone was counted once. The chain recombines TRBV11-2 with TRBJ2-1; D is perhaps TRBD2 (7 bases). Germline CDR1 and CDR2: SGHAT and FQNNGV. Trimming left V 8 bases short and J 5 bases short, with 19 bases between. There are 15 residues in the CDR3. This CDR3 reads CASRSWGGLDNEQFF. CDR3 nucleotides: TGTGCCAGCCGATCCTGGGGGGGCTTAGACAATGAGCAGTTCTTC. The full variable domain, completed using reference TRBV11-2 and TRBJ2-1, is EAGVAQSPRYKIIEKRQSVAFWCNPISGHATLYWYQQILGQGPKLLIQFQNNGVVDDSQLPKDRFSAERLKGVDSTLKIQPAKLEDSAVYLCASRSWGGLDNEQFFGPGTRLTVL.

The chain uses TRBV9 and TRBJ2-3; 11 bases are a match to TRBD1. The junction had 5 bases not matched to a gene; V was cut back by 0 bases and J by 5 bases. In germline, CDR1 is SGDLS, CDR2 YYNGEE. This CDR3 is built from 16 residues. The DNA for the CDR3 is TGTGCCAGCAGCGTAGTTGGGACAGGGGGGATAGATACGCAGTATTTT. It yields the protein CASSVVGTGGIDTQYF.

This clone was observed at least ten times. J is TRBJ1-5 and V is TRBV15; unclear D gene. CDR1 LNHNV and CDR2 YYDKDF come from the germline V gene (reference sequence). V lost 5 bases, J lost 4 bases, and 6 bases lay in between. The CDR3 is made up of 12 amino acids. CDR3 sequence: CATSLQNQPQHF. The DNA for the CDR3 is TGTGCCACCAGCTTACAAAATCAGCCCCAGCATTTT.

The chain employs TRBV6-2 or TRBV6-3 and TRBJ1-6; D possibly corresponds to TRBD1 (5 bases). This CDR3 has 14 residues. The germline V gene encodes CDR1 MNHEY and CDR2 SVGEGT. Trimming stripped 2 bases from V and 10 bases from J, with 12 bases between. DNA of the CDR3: TGTGCCAGCAGTTACGGGACTAATGGGTCACCCCTCCACTTT. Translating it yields CASSYGTNGSPLHF.

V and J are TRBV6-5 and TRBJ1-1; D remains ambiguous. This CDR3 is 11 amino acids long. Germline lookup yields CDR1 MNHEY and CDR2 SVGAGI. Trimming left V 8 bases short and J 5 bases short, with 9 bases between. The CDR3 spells CASPGSTEAFF. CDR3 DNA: TGTGCCAGCCCGGGGAGTACTGAAGCTTTCTTT.

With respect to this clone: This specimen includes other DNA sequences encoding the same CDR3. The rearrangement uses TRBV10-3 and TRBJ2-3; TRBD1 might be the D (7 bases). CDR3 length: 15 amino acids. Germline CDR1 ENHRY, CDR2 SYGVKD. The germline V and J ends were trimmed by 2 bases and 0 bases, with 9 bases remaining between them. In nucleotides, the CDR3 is TGTGCCATCAGTGAGCAGGGGGGTAGCACAGATACGCAGTATTTT. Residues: CAISEQGGSTDTQYF.